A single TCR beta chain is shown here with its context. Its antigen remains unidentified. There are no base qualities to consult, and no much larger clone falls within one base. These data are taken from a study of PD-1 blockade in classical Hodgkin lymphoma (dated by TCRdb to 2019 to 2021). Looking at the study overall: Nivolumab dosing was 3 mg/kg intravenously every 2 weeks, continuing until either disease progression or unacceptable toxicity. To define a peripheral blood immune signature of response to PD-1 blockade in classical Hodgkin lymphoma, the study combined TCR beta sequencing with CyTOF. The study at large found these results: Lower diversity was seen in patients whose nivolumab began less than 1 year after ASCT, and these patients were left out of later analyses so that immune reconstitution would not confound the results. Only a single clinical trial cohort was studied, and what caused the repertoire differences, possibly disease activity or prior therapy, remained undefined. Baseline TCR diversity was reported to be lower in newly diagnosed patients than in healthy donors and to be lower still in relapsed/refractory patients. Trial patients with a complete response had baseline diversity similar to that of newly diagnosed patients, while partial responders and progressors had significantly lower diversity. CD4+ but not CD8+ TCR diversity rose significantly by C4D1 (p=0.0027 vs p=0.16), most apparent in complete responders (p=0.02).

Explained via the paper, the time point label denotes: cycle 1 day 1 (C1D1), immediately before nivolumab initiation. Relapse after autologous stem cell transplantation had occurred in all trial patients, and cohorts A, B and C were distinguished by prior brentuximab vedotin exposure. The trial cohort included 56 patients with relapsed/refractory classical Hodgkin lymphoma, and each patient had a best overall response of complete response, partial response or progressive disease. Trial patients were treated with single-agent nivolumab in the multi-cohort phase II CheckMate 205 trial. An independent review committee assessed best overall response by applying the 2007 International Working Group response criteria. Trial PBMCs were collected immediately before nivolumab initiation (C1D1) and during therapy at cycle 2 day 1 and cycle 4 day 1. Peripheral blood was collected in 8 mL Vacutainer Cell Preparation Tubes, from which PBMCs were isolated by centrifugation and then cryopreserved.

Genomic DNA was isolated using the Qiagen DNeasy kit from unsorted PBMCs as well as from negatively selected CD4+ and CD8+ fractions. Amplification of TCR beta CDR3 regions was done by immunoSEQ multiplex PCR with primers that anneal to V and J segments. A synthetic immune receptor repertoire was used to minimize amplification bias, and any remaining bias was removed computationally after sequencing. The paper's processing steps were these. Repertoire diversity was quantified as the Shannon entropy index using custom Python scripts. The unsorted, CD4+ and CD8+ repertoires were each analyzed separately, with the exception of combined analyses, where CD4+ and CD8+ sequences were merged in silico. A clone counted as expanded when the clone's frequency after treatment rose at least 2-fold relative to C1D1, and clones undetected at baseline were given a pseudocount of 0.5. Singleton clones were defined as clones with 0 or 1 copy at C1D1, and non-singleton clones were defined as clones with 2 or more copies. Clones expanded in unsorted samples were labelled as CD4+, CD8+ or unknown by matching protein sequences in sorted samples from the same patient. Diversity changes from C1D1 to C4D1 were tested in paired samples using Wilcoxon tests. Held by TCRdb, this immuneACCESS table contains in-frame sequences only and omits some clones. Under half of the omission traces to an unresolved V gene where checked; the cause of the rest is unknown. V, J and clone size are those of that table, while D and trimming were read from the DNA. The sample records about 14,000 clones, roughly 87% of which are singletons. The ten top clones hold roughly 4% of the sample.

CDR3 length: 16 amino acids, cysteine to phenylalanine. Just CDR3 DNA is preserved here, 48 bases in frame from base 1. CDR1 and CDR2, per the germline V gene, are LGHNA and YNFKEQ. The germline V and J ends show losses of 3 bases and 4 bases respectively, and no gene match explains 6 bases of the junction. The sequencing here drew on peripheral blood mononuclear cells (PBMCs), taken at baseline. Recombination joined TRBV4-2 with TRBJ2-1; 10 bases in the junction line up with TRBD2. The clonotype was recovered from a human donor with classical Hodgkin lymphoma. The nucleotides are TGTGCCAGCAGCCAGGGGACTAGCGACCTTTACAATGAGCAGTTCTTC. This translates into CASSQGTSDLYNEQFF.